Shown below are 13 T cell receptor beta chains from a single sample sequenced in a study of T cell repertoires in cytomegalovirus infection. Their specific antigens are unknown. TCRdb re-analysed the reads in MiXCR, keeping a single row per CDR3 protein. This table holds 750,000 to 950,000 distinct CDR3 sequences, 25% to 30% found once. The sample consisted of cultured CD8+ T cells from PBMCs, taken from culture after CMV antigen stimulation. These receptors were taken from a human donor in good health (CMV status not recorded). Some clones in this sample may be carry-over from other donors' samples.

This clonotype showed up just once. V and J are TRBV14 and TRBJ2-3; D is unclear. Germline values: CDR1 SGHDN, CDR2 FVKESK. The CDR3 loop spans 16 amino acids. Trimming took 4 bases from V and 0 from J, leaving 14 bases between them. The CDR3 here is CASSLGSSSSTDTQYF. The CDR3 nucleotides read TGTGCCAGCAGCCTAGGCTCGAGTTCAAGCACAGATACGCAGTATTTT. The complete variable domain, with remaining parts taken from reference TRBV14 and TRBJ2-3, reads EAGVTQFPSHSVIEKGQTVTLRCDPISGHDNLYWYRRVMGKEIKFLLHFVKESKQDESGMPNNRFLAERTGGTYSTLKVQPAELEDSGVYFCASSLGSSSSTDTQYFGPGTRLTVL.

The chain carries TRBV6-5 and TRBJ1-1, with D tentatively TRBD1 (6 bases). The CDR3 length is 15 residues. The V end was cut by 6 bases, the J end by 0 bases, with 14 bases between. The V gene's germline CDR1 is MNHEY and CDR2 SVGAGI. CDR3 sequence reads: CASRLRGSVNTEAFF. CDR3 in DNA: TGTGCCAGCAGGCTCAGGGGATCCGTGAACACTGAAGCTTTCTTT.

In its sample, this clonotype was seen a few times. V is TRBV4-1 and J is TRBJ2-5; tentative D call: TRBD2 (6 bases). Trimming took off 0 bases at V and 4 bases at J, with 12 bases between the two ends. In germline, CDR1 is MGHRA, CDR2 YSYEKL. The CDR3 loop spans 15 amino acids. Here the CDR3 reads CASSQERTTLETQYF. The CDR3 nucleotides are TGCGCCAGCAGCCAAGAAAGGACTACACTAGAGACCCAGTACTTC.

This clonotype was seen only a few times. The CDR3 reads CASSLRRGGYGNTIYF. The CDR3 DNA is TGTGCCAGCAGCCTCCGTAGGGGTGGTTATGGAAACACCATATATTTT. The chain joins TRBV7-2 to TRBJ1-3, with a tentative D call TRBD1 (5 bases). CDR3 length: 16 residues. Germline assignment: CDR1 SGHTA and CDR2 FQGNSA. The V end was cut by 5 bases, the J end by 3 bases, with 17 bases between.

This chain's CDR3 is CASSLVRGDGNTIYF. The CDR3 nucleotides are TGCGCCAGCAGCCTGGTCCGGGGAGATGGAAACACCATATATTTT. V usage is TRBV4-3 and J usage is TRBJ1-3; D call uncertain. The CDR3 consists of 15 residues. V lost 4 bases, J lost 3 bases, and 13 bases lay in between. Germline V lookup: CDR1 LGHNA, CDR2 YSLEER.

Only a few counts were recorded for this clonotype. The rearrangement links TRBV4-3 to TRBJ2-1, with D perhaps TRBD2 (5 bases). The CDR3 is 13 amino acids. Germline V lookup: CDR1 LGHNA, CDR2 YSLEER. V was shortened by 0 bases and J by 9 bases, with 9 bases between the two germline ends. CDR3 sequence: CASSQDAGAEQFF. The CDR3 DNA reads as TGCGCCAGCAGCCAAGATGCGGGCGCTGAGCAGTTCTTC.

V and J are TRBV6-6 and TRBJ1-6; no clear D gene. With 2 bases removed from V and 10 bases from J, the gap between germline ends came to 9 bases. From germline, CDR1 is MNHNY and CDR2 SVGAGI (reference sequence). The CDR3 length is 13 residues. Here the CDR3 reads CASSYEGNSPLHF. The CDR3 DNA reads TGTGCCAGCAGTTACGAAGGGAACTCACCCCTCCACTTT.

This clonotype was found many times. The chain combines TRBV6-1 with TRBJ2-7, with 11 bases lining up with TRBD1. The length of the CDR3 is 16 residues. CDR1 and CDR2 (germline): MNHNS, SASEGT. After removal of 0 bases from V and 3 bases from J, the junction contained 4 bases not matched to a gene. DNA of the CDR3: TGTGCCAGCAGTGAAGCCGAGGGGACAGGGGGCTACGAGCAGTACTTC. It specifies CASSEAEGTGGYEQYF.

The chain recombines TRBV20-1 with TRBJ1-4, with a possible D match to TRBD1 (5 bases). Germline CDR1 is DFQATT and CDR2 is SNEGSKA (reference sequence). V shed 5 bases and J shed 2 bases, with 12 bases lying between them. This CDR3 contains 14 residues. CDR3 sequence reads: CSAGRGVTNEKLFF. CDR3 nucleotide sequence: TGCAGTGCTGGACGGGGGGTGACTAATGAAAAACTGTTTTTT.

This clonotype came up many times. V gene TRBV7-2 combines with J gene TRBJ2-6, with no clear D. The CDR3 runs 15 residues. V was pared by 1 base and J by 2 bases, with 6 bases between. Per the germline V gene, CDR1 is SGHTA and CDR2 is FQGNSA. The CDR3 nucleotides read TGTGCCAGCAGCTTAGGGACCCCTGGGGCCAACGTCCTGACTTTC. Translated: CASSLGTPGANVLTF.

This clonotype was counted only a few times. The chain couples TRBV10-3 to TRBJ2-6; maybe TRBD1 (7 bases). Germline assignment: CDR1 ENHRY and CDR2 SYGVKD. The V end was cut by 7 bases, the J end by 4 bases, with 17 bases between. This CDR3 has 16 amino acids. The CDR3 spells CAITVEGATGANVLTF. The CDR3 DNA is TGTGCCATCACCGTGGAGGGGGCTACCGGGGCCAACGTCCTGACTTTC.

This clonotype appeared a few times. At one end the junction does not follow the germline gene, possibly because of a read error. The V and J genes are TRBV7-6 and TRBJ2-5; 11 bases are shared with TRBD2. The CDR3 is 15 amino acids. Per the germline V gene, CDR1 is SGHVS and CDR2 is FNYEAQ. CDR3 sequence: CASSLAASGGETQYF. As DNA, the CDR3 is TGTGCTAGCAGCTTAGCGGCTAGCGGGGGGGAGACCCAGTACTTC.

The chain carries TRBV4-2 and TRBJ2-5, with TRBD2 matching over 9 bases. The germline V gene encodes CDR1 LGHNA and CDR2 YNFKEQ. The junction had 10 bases not matched to a gene; V was cut back by 0 bases and J by 5 bases. This CDR3 contains 17 residues. CDR3 DNA: TGTGCCAGCAGCCAAGAGACTAGCGGAACTGAAGGGGAGACCCAGTACTTC. Translating gives CASSQETSGTEGETQYF.